This is a list of T cell receptor beta chains from one sample in a study of patients and donors after allogeneic stem cell transplantation. TCRdb recomputed calls from the RT-PCR reads with MiXCR, one row per CDR3 protein. The table includes 150,000 to 250,000 distinct CDR3 sequences, about 40% detected once. Sequencing used blood, either unsorted or a sorted T cell fraction (not recorded which). The receptors were gathered from a human donor who was either an allogeneic HSCT recipient or a stem cell or donor lymphocyte infusion donor (not recorded which). It is not recorded whose cells these are; they may come from a transplant donor. The conserved cysteine and the conserved F or W are not part of the CDR3 here. Fields, in order: V gene, clone size, J gene, CDR3 protein. Expanded clones get a size class; other rows say once, few or many, or leave the size out.

TRBV6-5,-,TRBJ2-1,ASTGTGNNEQF
TRBV6-5,-,TRBJ1-1,ASRRQGNTEAF
TRBV30,few,TRBJ2-1,AWSLLAKPYNEQF
TRBV20-1,few,TRBJ1-1,SAIMAGPYTEAF
TRBV4-3,-,TRBJ2-4,ASSPLLADNIQY
TRBV5-1,few,TRBJ2-7,ASSTRDRSYYEQY
TRBV6-5,-,TRBJ2-1,ASNPGLAAYNEQF
TRBV3-2,-,TRBJ1-5,ASPHSNQPQH
TRBV25-1,few,TRBJ1-4,ASSGQVPHATNEKLF
TRBV7-9,-,TRBJ2-7,ASSFHYEQY
TRBV27,-,TRBJ2-7,ASSIARDLGEQY
TRBV7-3,few,TRBJ2-1,ASSFPGPYNEQF
TRBV29-1,few,TRBJ2-3,SVETSGTDTQY
TRBV29-1,-,TRBJ2-5,SVSGGSGETQY
TRBV12-3/TRBV12-4,-,TRBJ2-3,ASSSTQGNTQY
TRBV2,-,TRBJ1-2,ASSGQTSTNGYT
TRBV12-3/TRBV12-4,many,TRBJ1-1,ASTSGPPLYSRAF
TRBV19,-,TRBJ1-1,ASKWGTEAF
TRBV13,-,TRBJ2-6,ASSRSSGANVLT
TRBV9,few,TRBJ2-2,ASSARDENTGELF
TRBV6-1,once,TRBJ2-7,ASRNDTGHEY
TRBV7-9,-,TRBJ2-7,ASSPGSLDSYEQY
TRBV12-3/TRBV12-4,-,TRBJ2-1,ASTPGLGYNEQF